The 10 T cell receptor beta chains below come from one sample, sequenced in a study of tumor and adjacent non-tumor tissue in lung cancer. No cell sorting was done before RNA was extracted from the tissue. More than 3 cm separated this lung sample from the edge of the tumor. The library came from three nested PCR rounds adapted from ARM-PCR protocols. TCRdb fed the multiplex PCR reads into MiXCR, producing one record per CDR3 protein. The sample has approximately 120,000 distinct CDR3 sequences, 50% to 70% seen once. Sequencing used distant non-tumor lung tissue. These receptor sequences come from a man aged 55 to 70 with non-small cell lung cancer.

The V and J genes are TRBV20-1 and TRBJ2-3; D gene uncertain. Germline CDR1 DFQATT, CDR2 SNEGSKA (reference sequence). V gave up 3 bases and J gave up 10 bases, with 26 bases separating them. The CDR3 runs 16 residues. The CDR3 bases are TGCAGTGCTAGTGGTGGGTGGATGGCATGCCCCTCTGCGCAGTATTTT. This sequence encodes CSASGGWMACPSAQYF.

Details on this clonotype: A read error may explain this, as a much larger clone is one base away. The rearrangement links TRBV6-1 to TRBJ1-2; D perhaps matches TRBD1 (5 bases). The V and J ends lost 8 bases and 1 base respectively, with 8 bases between them. CDR1 and CDR2 from the germline V gene are MNHNS and SASEGT. The CDR3 is made up of 12 amino acids. The CDR3 region has the DNA TGTGCCAGCGGGGGAGGTAACTATGGCTACACCTTC. It encodes CASGGGNYGYTF.

This clonotype was recorded at least ten times. The J gene is TRBJ2-3, the V gene TRBV5-1; D gene uncertain. This CDR3 has 16 residues. The germline CDR1 and CDR2 sequences are SGHRS and YFSETQ. V was cut by 3 bases and J by 5 bases, with 19 bases left in between. Written as DNA, the CDR3 is TGCGCCAGCAGCTCTTCTCAGATGTTTAGTGGAGATACGCAGTATTTT. Translating it yields CASSSSQMFSGDTQYF.

Points on this clonotype: The junction departs from germline at one end; a sequencing error may be responsible. The chain is built from TRBV11-2 and TRBJ2-1; 9 bases map to TRBD1. This CDR3 spans 15 amino acids. CDR1 SGHAT and CDR2 FQNNGV come from the germline V gene. The CDR3 DNA follows: TGTGCCAGCAGCTTAGTTGTGACAGGGGGAAATGAGCATCTCTTC. This translates into CASSLVVTGGNEHLF.

With respect to this clonotype: This likely comes from a read error, as the CDR3 has no conserved phenylalanine or tryptophan at its end. The chain joins TRBV11-3 to TRBJ1-1; no clear D. This CDR3 is 14 amino acids long. CDR1 and CDR2 (germline): SGHNT, YENEEA. CDR3 DNA: TGTGCCGGCAGCTTAGGAGGGCCCAGAGCTGAGGCTTTCCTT. Translation gives CAGSLGGPRAEAFL.

The V call is TRBV14, the J call TRBJ1-2, with 9 bases aligning to TRBD1. This CDR3 contains 15 residues. The V gene's germline CDR1 is SGHDN and CDR2 FVKESK. V lost 1 base to trimming and J lost 2 bases; unmatched junction nucleotides: 2. The DNA for the CDR3 is TGTGCCAGCAGCCAAGGGGACAGGGCGAACTATGGCTACACCTTC. Encoded protein: CASSQGDRANYGYTF.

This rearrangement joins TRBV20-1 to TRBJ2-7, with 11 nucleotides matching TRBD2. V lost 6 bases to trimming and J lost 2 bases; unmatched junction nucleotides: 3. Germline V lookup: CDR1 DFQATT, CDR2 SNEGSKA (reference sequence). This CDR3 contains 13 residues. This chain's CDR3 is CSAVAGGAYEQYF. CDR3 coding DNA: TGCAGTGCCGTAGCGGGGGGGGCCTACGAGCAGTACTTC.

About this clonotype itself: This may be a read error, as it is one base from a much larger clone. This chain uses TRBV7-9 with TRBJ1-6; a weak D match, TRBD1 (6 bases). CDR3 length: 14 residues. V was clipped by 1 base and J by 11 bases, with 12 bases between them. Germline assignment: CDR1 SEHNR and CDR2 FQNEAQ (reference sequence). CDR3 nucleotide sequence: TGTGCCAGCAGCTTAGGGACAAGGGGGACACCCCTCCACTTT. It specifies CASSLGTRGTPLHF.

About this clonotype: A clone one base away is much larger, so this may be a read error. V usage is TRBV20-1 and J usage is TRBJ1-6; D unclear. Germline loops: CDR1 DFQATT, CDR2 SNEGSKA (reference sequence). The CDR3 has 16 residues. Trimming stripped 1 base from V and 3 bases from J, with 13 bases between. CDR3 loop: CSARVHDEDYNSPLHF. CDR3 bases: TGCAGTGCTAGAGTTCACGATGAGGACTATAATTCACCCCTCCACTTT.

Of note for this clonotype: The junction departs from germline at one end; a sequencing error may be responsible. This sequence joins TRBV6-6 and TRBJ2-2; 8 bases match TRBD2. In germline, CDR1 is MNHNY, CDR2 SVGAGI (reference sequence). The CDR3 has 15 residues. CDR3 in amino acids: CANSLREGGTGELFF. The CDR3 bases are TGTGCCAACAGTCTCCGGGAGGGGGGGACAGGGGAGCTGTTTTTT.